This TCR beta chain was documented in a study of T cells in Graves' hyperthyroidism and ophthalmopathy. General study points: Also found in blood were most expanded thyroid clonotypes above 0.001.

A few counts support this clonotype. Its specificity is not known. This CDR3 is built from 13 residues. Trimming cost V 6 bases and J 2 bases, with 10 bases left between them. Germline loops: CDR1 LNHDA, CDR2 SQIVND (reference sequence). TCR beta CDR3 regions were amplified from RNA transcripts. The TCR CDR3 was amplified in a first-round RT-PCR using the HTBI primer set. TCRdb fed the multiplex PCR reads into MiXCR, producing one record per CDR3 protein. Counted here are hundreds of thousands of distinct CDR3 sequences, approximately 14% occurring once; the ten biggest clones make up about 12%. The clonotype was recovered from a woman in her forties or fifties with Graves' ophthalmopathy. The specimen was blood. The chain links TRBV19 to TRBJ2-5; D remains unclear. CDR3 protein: CASREQTQETQYF. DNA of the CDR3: TGTGCCAGTAGGGAGCAGACTCAAGAGACCCAGTACTTC.